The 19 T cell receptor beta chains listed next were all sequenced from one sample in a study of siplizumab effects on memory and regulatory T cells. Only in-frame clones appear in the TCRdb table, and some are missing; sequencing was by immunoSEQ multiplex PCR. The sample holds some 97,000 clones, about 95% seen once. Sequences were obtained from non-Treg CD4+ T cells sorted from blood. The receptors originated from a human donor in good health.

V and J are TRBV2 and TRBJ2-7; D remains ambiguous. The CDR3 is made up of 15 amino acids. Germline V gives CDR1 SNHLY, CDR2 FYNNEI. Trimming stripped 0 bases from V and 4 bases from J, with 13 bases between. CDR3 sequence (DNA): TGTGCCAGCAGTGAAGCGCTTTCTCTAGTTTACGAGCAGTACTTC. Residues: CASSEALSLVYEQYF.

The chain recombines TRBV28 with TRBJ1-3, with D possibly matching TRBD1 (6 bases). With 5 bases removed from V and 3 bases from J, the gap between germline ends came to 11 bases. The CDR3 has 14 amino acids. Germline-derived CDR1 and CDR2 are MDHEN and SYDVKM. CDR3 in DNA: TGTGCCAGCAGTGGGGGGCTTAGTGGAAACACCATATATTTT. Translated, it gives CASSGGLSGNTIYF.

The CDR3 is CASSNRPRDNEQFF. CDR3 nucleotide sequence: TGTGCCAGTAGCAACCGCCCCAGGGACAATGAGCAGTTCTTC. The rearrangement uses TRBV19 and TRBJ2-1; D perhaps matches TRBD1 (5 bases). Germline CDR1 LNHDA, CDR2 SQIVND (reference sequence). This CDR3 is built from 14 residues. Trimming removed 6 bases at V and 5 bases at J, with 14 bases between.

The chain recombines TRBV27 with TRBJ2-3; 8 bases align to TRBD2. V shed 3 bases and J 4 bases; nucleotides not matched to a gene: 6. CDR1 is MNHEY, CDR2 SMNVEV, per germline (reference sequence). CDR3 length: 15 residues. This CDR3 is CASSFFGRAADTQYF. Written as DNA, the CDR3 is TGTGCCAGCAGTTTTTTCGGGAGGGCCGCAGATACGCAGTATTTT.

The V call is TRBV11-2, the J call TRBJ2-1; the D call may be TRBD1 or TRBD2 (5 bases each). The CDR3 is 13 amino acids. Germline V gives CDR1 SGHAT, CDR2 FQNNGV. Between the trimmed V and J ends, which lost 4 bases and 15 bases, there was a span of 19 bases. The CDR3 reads CASSSGNRGPVFF. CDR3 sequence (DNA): TGTGCCAGCAGCTCGGGAAACCGGGGCCCCGTGTTCTTC.

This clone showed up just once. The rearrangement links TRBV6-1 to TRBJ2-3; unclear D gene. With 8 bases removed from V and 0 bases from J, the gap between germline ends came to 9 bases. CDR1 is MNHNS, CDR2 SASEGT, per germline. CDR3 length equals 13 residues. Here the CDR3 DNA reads TGTGCCAGCTGTCTAAGTAGCACAGATACGCAGTATTTT. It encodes CASCLSSTDTQYF.

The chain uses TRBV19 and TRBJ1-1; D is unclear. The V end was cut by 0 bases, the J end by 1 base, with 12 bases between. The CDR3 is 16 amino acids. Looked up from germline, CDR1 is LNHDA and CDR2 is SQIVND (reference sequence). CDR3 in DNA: TGTGCCAGTAGTATAGATCTGACCGTTTCGAACACTGAAGCTTTCTTT. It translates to CASSIDLTVSNTEAFF.

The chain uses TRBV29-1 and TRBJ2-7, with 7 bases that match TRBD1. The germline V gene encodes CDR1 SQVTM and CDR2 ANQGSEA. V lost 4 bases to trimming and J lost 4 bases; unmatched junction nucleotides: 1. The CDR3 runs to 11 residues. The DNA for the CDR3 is TGCAGCGTTGTACAGGGGTACGAGCAGTACTTC. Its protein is CSVVQGYEQYF.

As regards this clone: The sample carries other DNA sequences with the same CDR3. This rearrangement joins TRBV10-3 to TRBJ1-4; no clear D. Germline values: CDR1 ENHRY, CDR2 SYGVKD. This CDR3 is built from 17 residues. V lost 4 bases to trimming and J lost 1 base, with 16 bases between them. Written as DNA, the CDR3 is TGTGCCATCAGTGGGACCCAGCTGACTCAAACTAATGAAAAACTGTTTTTT. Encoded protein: CAISGTQLTQTNEKLFF.

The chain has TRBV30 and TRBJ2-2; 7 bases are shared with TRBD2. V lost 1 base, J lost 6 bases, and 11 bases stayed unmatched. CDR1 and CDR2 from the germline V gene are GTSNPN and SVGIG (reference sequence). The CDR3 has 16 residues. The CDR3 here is CAWSASGYGRPGELFF. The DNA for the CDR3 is TGTGCCTGGAGTGCCTCAGGTTACGGGAGGCCCGGGGAGCTGTTTTTT. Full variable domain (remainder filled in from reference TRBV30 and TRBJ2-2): SQTIHQWPATLVQPVGSPLSLECTVEGTSNPNLYWYRQAAGRGLQLLFYSVGIGQISSEVPQNLSASRPQDRQFILSSKKLLLSDSGFYLCAWSASGYGRPGELFFGEGSRLTVL.

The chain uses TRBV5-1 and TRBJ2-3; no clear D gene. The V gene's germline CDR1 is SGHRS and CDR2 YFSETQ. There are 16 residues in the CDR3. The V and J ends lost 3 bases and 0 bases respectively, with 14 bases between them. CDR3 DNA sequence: TGCGCCAGCAGCTCGGTCGGCGATCCTAGCACAGATACGCAGTATTTT. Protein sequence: CASSSVGDPSTDTQYF. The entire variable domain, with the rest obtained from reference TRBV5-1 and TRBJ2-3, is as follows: KAGVTQTPRYLIKTRGQQVTLSCSPISGHRSVSWYQQTPGQGLQFLFEYFSETQRNKGNFPGRFSGRQFSNSRSEMNVSTLELGDSALYLCASSSVGDPSTDTQYFGPGTRLTVL.

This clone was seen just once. The CDR3 DNA follows: TGCGCCAGCAGCTCAGGGGTAGAGACCCAGTACTTC. This gives the protein CASSSGVETQYF. This chain uses TRBV5-1 with TRBJ2-5; a possible D gene is TRBD1 (6 bases). This CDR3 contains 12 residues. Germline CDR1 reads SGHRS; CDR2 reads YFSETQ. V was shortened by 3 bases and J by 4 bases, with 7 bases between the two germline ends.

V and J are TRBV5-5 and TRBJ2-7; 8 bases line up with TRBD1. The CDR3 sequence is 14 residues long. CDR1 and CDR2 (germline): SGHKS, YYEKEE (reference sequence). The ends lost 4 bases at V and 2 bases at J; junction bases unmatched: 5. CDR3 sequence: CASSPRTGTYEQYF. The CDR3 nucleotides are TGTGCCAGCAGCCCAAGGACAGGGACCTACGAGCAGTACTTC.

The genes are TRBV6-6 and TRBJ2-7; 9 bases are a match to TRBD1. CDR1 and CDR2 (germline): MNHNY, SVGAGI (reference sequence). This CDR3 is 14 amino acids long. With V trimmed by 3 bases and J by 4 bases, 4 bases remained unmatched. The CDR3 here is CASSYRQGGYEQYF. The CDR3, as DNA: TGTGCCAGCAGTTATAGACAGGGGGGGTACGAGCAGTACTTC.

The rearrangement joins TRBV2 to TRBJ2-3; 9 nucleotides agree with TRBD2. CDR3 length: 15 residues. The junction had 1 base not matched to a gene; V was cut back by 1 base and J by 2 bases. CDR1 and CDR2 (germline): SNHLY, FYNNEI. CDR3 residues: CASSEGLADTDTQYF. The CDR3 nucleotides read TGTGCCAGCAGTGAAGGACTAGCGGACACAGATACGCAGTATTTT. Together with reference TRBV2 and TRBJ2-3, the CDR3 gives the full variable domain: EPEVTQTPSHQVTQMGQEVILRCVPISNHLYFYWYRQILGQKVEFLVSFYNNEISEKSEIFDDQFSVERPDGSNFTLKIRSTKLEDSAMYFCASSEGLADTDTQYFGPGTRLTVL.

The CDR3 region is CASSSNSYEQYF. The CDR3 region has the DNA TGTGCCAGCAGCTCCAACAGCTACGAGCAGTACTTC. The chain combines TRBV7-2 with TRBJ2-7; D remains ambiguous. Trimming took off 4 bases at V and 3 bases at J, with 7 bases between the two ends. CDR3 size: 12 residues. Looked up from germline, CDR1 is SGHTA and CDR2 is FQGNSA.

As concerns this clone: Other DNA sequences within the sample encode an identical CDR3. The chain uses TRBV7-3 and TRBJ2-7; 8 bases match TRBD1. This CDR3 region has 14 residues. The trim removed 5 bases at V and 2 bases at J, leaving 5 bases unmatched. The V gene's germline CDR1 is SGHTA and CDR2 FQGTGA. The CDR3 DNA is TGTGCCAGCAGCCCAGACAGGGGCCCCTACGAGCAGTACTTC. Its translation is CASSPDRGPYEQYF.

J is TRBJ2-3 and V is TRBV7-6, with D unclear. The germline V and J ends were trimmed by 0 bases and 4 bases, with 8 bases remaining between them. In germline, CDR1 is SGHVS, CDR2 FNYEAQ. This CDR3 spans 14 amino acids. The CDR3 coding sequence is TGTGCCAGCAGCTTAGCTCAACGGGCAGATACGCAGTATTTT. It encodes CASSLAQRADTQYF.

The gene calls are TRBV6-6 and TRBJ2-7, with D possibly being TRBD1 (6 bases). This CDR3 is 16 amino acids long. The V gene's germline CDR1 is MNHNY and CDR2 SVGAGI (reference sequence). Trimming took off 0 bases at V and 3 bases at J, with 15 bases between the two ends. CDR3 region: CASSYSADRPNYEQYF. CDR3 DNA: TGTGCCAGCAGTTACTCGGCGGACAGACCAAACTACGAGCAGTACTTC.